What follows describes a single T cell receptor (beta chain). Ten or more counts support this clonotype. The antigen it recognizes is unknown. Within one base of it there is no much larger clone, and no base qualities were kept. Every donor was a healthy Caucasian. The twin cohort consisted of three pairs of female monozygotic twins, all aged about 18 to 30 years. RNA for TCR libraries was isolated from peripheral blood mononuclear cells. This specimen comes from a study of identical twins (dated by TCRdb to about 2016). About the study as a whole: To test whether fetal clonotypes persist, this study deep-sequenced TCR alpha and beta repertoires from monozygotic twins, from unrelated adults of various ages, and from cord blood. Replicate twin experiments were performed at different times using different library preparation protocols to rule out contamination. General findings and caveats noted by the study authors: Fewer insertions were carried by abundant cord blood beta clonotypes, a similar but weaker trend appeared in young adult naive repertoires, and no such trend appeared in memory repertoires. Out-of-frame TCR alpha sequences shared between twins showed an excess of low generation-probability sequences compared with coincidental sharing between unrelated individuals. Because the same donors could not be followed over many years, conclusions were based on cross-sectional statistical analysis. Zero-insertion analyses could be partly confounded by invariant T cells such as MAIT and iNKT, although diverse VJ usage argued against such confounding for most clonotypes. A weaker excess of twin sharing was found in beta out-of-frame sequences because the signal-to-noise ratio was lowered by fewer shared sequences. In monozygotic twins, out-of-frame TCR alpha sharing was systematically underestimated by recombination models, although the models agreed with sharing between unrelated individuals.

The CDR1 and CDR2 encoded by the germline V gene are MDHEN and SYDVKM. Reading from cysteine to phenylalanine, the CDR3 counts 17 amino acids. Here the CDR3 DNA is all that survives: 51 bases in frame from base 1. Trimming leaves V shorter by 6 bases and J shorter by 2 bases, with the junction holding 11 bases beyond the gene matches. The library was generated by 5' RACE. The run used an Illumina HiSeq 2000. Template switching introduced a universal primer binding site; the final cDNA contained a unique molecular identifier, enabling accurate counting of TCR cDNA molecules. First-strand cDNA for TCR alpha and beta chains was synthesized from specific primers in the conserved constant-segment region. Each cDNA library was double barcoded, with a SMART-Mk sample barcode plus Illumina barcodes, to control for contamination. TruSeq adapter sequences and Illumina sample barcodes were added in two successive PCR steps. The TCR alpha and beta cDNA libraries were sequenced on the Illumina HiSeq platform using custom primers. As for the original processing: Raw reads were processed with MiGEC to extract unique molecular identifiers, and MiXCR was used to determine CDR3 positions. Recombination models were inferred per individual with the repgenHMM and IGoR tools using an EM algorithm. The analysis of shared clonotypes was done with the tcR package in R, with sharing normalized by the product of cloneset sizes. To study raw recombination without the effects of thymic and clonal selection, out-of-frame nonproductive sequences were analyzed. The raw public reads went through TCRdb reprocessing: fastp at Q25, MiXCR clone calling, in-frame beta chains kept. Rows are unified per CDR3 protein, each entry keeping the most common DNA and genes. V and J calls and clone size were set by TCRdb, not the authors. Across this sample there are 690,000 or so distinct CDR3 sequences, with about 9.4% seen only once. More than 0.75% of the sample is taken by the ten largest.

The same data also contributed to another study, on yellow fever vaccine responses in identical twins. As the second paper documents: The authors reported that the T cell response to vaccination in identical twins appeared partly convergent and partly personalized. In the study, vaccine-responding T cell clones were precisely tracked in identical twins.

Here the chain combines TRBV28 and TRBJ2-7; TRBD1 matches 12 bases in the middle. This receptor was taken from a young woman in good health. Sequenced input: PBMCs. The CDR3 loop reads CASSLGAGTGGPYEQYF. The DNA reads TGTGCCAGCAGCCTAGGGGCCGGGACAGGGGGCCCCTACGAGCAGTACTTC. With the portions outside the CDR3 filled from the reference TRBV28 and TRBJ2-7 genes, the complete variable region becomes DVKVTQSSRYLVKRTGEKVFLECVQDMDHENMFWYRQDPGLGLRLIYFSYDVKMKEKGDIPEGYSVSREKKERFSLILESASTNQTSMYLCASSLGAGTGGPYEQYFGPGTRLTVT.